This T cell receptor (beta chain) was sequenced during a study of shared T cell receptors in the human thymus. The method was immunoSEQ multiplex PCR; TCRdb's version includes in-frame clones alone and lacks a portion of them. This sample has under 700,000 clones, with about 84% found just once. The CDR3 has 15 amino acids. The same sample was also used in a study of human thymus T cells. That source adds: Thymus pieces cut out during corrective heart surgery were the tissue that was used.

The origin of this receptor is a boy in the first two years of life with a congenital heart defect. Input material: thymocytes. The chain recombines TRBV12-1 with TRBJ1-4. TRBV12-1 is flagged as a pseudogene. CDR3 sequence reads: CASSSPGGCHEKLFF. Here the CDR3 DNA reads TGTGCCAGCAGCTCGCCCGGAGGATGCCATGAAAAACTGTTTTTT.